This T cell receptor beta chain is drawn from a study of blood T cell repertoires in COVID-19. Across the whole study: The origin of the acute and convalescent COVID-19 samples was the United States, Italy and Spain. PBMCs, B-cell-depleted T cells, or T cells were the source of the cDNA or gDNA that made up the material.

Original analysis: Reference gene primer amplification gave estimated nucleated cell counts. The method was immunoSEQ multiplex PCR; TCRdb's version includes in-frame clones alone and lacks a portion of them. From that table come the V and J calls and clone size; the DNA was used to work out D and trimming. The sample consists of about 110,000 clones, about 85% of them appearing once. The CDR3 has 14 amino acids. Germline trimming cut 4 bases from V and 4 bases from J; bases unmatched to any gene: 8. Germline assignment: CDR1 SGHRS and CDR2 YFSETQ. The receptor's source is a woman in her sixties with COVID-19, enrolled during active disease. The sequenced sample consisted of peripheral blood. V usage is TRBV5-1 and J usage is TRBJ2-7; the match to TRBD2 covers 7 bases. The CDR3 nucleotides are TGCGCCAGCAGCATGTCCGGGGGGTTTTACGAGCAGTACTTC. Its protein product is CASSMSGGFYEQYF.